The 31 T cell receptor beta chains below all came from one sample that was sequenced in a study of cytomegalovirus exposure and HLA in healthy donors. 13 Jbeta primers and 60 Vbeta primers were used for the PCR. TCRdb's table, derived via immunoSEQ multiplex PCR, lists solely in-frame clones and lacks some. Of 150,000 to 200,000 clones listed, less than 80% are singletons. Material for sequencing was PBMCs. Receptors were obtained from a man between 40 and 49 years old in good health and CMV-seronegative.

This sequence joins TRBV28 and TRBJ2-1; D is possibly TRBD1 (5 bases). V shed 3 bases and J shed 10 bases, with 13 bases lying between them. CDR3 length: 13 residues. Germline V gives CDR1 MDHEN, CDR2 SYDVKM. The CDR3 DNA reads TGTGCCAGCAGTTTCTCCCGGACACACGAGCAGTTCTTC. It encodes CASSFSRTHEQFF.

The CDR3 sequence: CASSSQLEQFF. The CDR3 DNA sequence: TGTGCCAGTAGTAGCCAACTTGAGCAGTTCTTC. The chain carries TRBV19 and TRBJ2-1, with D unresolved. Per the germline V gene, CDR1 is LNHDA and CDR2 is SQIVND (reference sequence). Trimming took off 4 bases at V and 9 bases at J, with 7 bases between the two ends. This CDR3 contains 11 residues.

J is TRBJ1-2 and V is TRBV11-2; D gene uncertain. This CDR3 spans 13 amino acids. V lost 2 bases, J lost 3 bases, and 7 bases lay in between. Per germline, CDR1 SGHAT and CDR2 FQNNGV. CDR3 protein: CASSLSDYYGYTF. As DNA, the CDR3 is TGTGCCAGCAGCTTATCAGACTACTATGGCTACACCTTC.

The rearrangement links TRBV5-1 to TRBJ2-2; a possible D gene is TRBD1 (5 bases). V lost 0 bases and J lost 5, with 17 bases in between. In germline, CDR1 is SGHRS, CDR2 YFSETQ. This CDR3 spans 17 amino acids. The CDR3 loop is CASSLGLSGAWTGELFF. The CDR3 bases are TGCGCCAGCAGCTTGGGGCTTTCTGGGGCTTGGACCGGGGAGCTGTTTTTT. Full variable domain (rest looked up from reference TRBV5-1 and TRBJ2-2): KAGVTQTPRYLIKTRGQQVTLSCSPISGHRSVSWYQQTPGQGLQFLFEYFSETQRNKGNFPGRFSGRQFSNSRSEMNVSTLELGDSALYLCASSLGLSGAWTGELFFGEGSRLTVL.

This chain connects TRBV6-5 to TRBJ2-3; 16 bases align to TRBD2. V gave up 5 bases and J gave up 4 bases; unmatched junction bases: 0. CDR1 is MNHEY and CDR2 is SVGAGI in the germline V gene. This CDR3 has 15 amino acids. CDR3 coding DNA: TGTGCCAGCAGTGGGACTAGCGGGGGGGCAGATACGCAGTATTTT. Protein product: CASSGTSGGADTQYF.

The V and J genes are TRBV9 and TRBJ2-7, with D perhaps TRBD2 (5 bases). V was cut by 0 bases and J by 4 bases, with 11 bases left in between. CDR1 and CDR2 from the germline V gene are SGDLS and YYNGEE. The CDR3 covers 14 residues. CDR3: CASSVAGTSYEQYF. The CDR3 nucleotides are TGTGCCAGCAGCGTAGCTGGTACTAGTTACGAGCAGTACTTC. The full variable domain, rest sourced from reference TRBV9 and TRBJ2-7, is DSGVTQTPKHLITATGQRVTLRCSPRSGDLSVYWYQQSLDQGLQFLIQYYNGEERAKGNILERFSAQQFPDLHSELNLSSLELGDSALYFCASSVAGTSYEQYFGPGTRLTVT.

This clone was detected a few times. The V gene is TRBV19, the J gene TRBJ2-3, with D unresolved. The CDR3 contains 15 residues. Trimming pared 4 bases from V and 7 bases from J, leaving 18 bases between. The germline gives CDR1 LNHDA, CDR2 SQIVND (reference sequence). For the CDR3, the DNA is TGTGCCAGTAGTACCCCCATCGAGAGCCCCCATACGCAGTATTTT. It codes for CASSTPIESPHTQYF.

This clone has just one count. The rearrangement links TRBV6-5 to TRBJ2-7; the match to TRBD1 covers 9 bases. The germline gives CDR1 MNHEY, CDR2 SVGAGI. The length of the CDR3 is 16 residues. J lost 6 bases, V lost 0 bases, and 9 bases had no gene match. In DNA, the CDR3 is TGTGCCAGCAGTTACTCGATCCGGACAGGGGCCGCCGAGCAGTACTTC. Its protein product is CASSYSIRTGAAEQYF.

The chain employs TRBV6-4 and TRBJ2-3; 8 bases line up with TRBD2. V was pared by 1 base and J by 5 bases, with 5 bases of the junction left unmatched. This CDR3 region has 15 residues. CDR1 is MRHNA and CDR2 is SNTAGT in the germline V gene. As DNA, the CDR3 is TGTGCCAGCAGTGACTACGGGGGGGCCCTAGATACGCAGTATTTT. Its translation is CASSDYGGALDTQYF.

This chain connects TRBV7-2 to TRBJ2-1, with TRBD1 matching over 10 bases. The V gene end was trimmed by 11 bases and the J gene end by 5 bases; junction bases not matched to a gene: 6. The CDR3 spans 13 residues. Germline V gives CDR1 SGHTA, CDR2 FQGNSA. The CDR3 region has the DNA TGTGCCGGAGGGACAGGGGCCAACAATGAGCAGTTCTTC. It encodes CAGGTGANNEQFF.

V usage is TRBV7-2 and J usage is TRBJ2-5, with 8 bases fitting TRBD2. The CDR3 runs to 17 residues. The V gene end was trimmed by 3 bases and the J gene end by 2 bases; junction bases not matched to a gene: 11. The germline gives CDR1 SGHTA, CDR2 FQGNSA. The CDR3 DNA follows: TGTGCCAGCAGCTTGGGGACGGGCGGGGGGAGACAAGAGACCCAGTACTTC. The encoded protein is CASSLGTGGGRQETQYF. Based on the CDR3 plus reference TRBV7-2 and TRBJ2-5, the full variable domain is GAGVSQSPSNKVTEKGKDVELRCDPISGHTALYWYRQSLGQGLEFLIYFQGNSAPDKSGLPSDRFSAERTGGSVSTLTIQRTQQEDSAVYLCASSLGTGGGRQETQYFGPGTRLLVL.

The chain uses TRBV5-4 and TRBJ2-1, with TRBD2 as a possible D gene (5 bases). This CDR3 is 16 amino acids long. Trimming pared 0 bases from V and 4 bases from J, leaving 14 bases between. From germline, CDR1 is SGHNT and CDR2 YYREEE (reference sequence). CDR3 in DNA: TGTGCCAGCAGCTTGGCTGGCGGGCCGGATTACAATGAGCAGTTCTTC. Its translation is CASSLAGGPDYNEQFF.

Only a few counts were recorded for this clone. The rearrangement links TRBV2 to TRBJ2-7; 12 bases are shared with TRBD2. Germline V lookup: CDR1 SNHLY, CDR2 FYNNEI. The trim removed 6 bases at V and 2 bases at J, leaving 8 bases unmatched. This CDR3 contains 16 residues. DNA for the CDR3: TGTGCCAGCAGGGGGGGGACTAGCGGGTTTACCTACGAGCAGTACTTC. Amino acid sequence: CASRGGTSGFTYEQYF.

This clone was observed a handful of times. This rearrangement joins TRBV29-1 to TRBJ2-7, with D maybe TRBD2 (6 bases). This CDR3 region has 13 residues. V dropped 4 bases and J dropped 2 bases, with 12 bases sitting between them. CDR1 is SQVTM and CDR2 is ANQGSEA in the germline V gene. The DNA of the CDR3 is TGCAGCGTTGCTGGCGGAGGGACCTACGAGCAGTACTTC. Translating gives CSVAGGGTYEQYF.

This chain links TRBV2 with TRBJ2-3; no clear D. CDR1 and CDR2 from the germline V gene are SNHLY and FYNNEI. This CDR3 contains 13 residues. Trimming took 8 bases from V and 4 from J, leaving 13 bases between them. The CDR3 is CASAMSRSDTQYF. Written as DNA, the CDR3 is TGTGCCAGCGCCATGAGTCGTTCAGATACGCAGTATTTT.

This clone has a handful of counts. The genes are TRBV5-4 and TRBJ2-7, with TRBD2 identical over 8 bases. Germline CDR1 and CDR2: SGHNT and YYREEE (reference sequence). This CDR3 is built from 16 residues. The V and J ends lost 0 bases and 4 bases, in that order; junction bases with no gene match: 9. The CDR3 here is CASSLAGGGRGYEQYF. The DNA for the CDR3 is TGTGCCAGCAGCTTGGCCGGCGGGGGGCGAGGATACGAGCAGTACTTC.

In the case of this clone: The junction and the germline gene differ at one end; a read error may be behind it. Other DNA sequences in the same sample also yield this CDR3. V and J are TRBV10-3 and TRBJ1-2, with TRBD1 identical over 7 bases. Germline-derived CDR1 and CDR2 are ENHRY and SYGVKD. This CDR3 contains 14 residues. The CDR3 protein is CAISVGTDNSGYTF. In nucleotides, the CDR3 is TGTGCCATCAGTGTAGGGACAGACAACTCTGGCTACACCTTC.

The chain joins TRBV30 to TRBJ2-6; 9 bases fit TRBD1. The CDR3 sequence is 16 residues long. The germline V gene has CDR1 GTSNPN and CDR2 SVGIG (reference sequence). V lost 8 bases, J lost 4 bases, and 12 bases stayed unmatched. The CDR3 protein is CAARDRVLLGANVLTF. The CDR3 DNA follows: TGTGCCGCGAGGGACAGGGTTCTTTTGGGGGCCAACGTCCTGACTTTC.

The chain employs TRBV10-2 and TRBJ1-2; 10 bases map to TRBD1. The CDR3 extends over 15 amino acids. Germline loops: CDR1 WSHSY, CDR2 SAAADI. Unmatched junction bases numbered 0, after V lost 0 bases and J lost 2 bases. CDR3 residues: CASSESDRGNYGYTF. In DNA, the CDR3 is TGCGCCAGCAGTGAGTCGGACAGGGGGAACTATGGCTACACCTTC.

V is TRBV6-5 and J is TRBJ1-4; D is undetermined. The CDR3 loop spans 14 amino acids. Trimming removed 5 bases at V and 4 bases at J, with 11 bases between. Germline values: CDR1 MNHEY, CDR2 SVGAGI. Here the CDR3 reads CASSEDLGNEKLFF. The CDR3 DNA is TGTGCCAGCAGTGAGGACTTGGGTAATGAAAAACTGTTTTTT.

The J gene is TRBJ2-3, the V gene TRBV4-3; 11 bases are a match to TRBD2. Germline CDR1 reads LGHNA; CDR2 reads YSLEER. The CDR3 extends over 18 amino acids. V trimming: 2 bases; J trimming: 5 bases; junction bases outside the gene matches: 12. The CDR3 region has the DNA TGCGCCAGCAGCCAAACAAATTTTCCGGGACTAGCGGAAGATACGCAGTATTTT. Protein product: CASSQTNFPGLAEDTQYF.

This clone was found a few times. This chain uses TRBV29-1 with TRBJ2-5; perhaps TRBD2 as D (6 bases). Looked up from germline, CDR1 is SQVTM and CDR2 is ANQGSEA. Between the trimmed V and J ends, which lost 6 bases and 1 base, there was a span of 15 bases. This CDR3 comprises 14 residues. Here the CDR3 reads CSVRPGLIQETQYF. The CDR3 nucleotides read TGCAGCGTCCGCCCGGGACTGATCCAAGAGACCCAGTACTTC.

This chain connects TRBV6-1 to TRBJ2-1; TRBD2 matches 12 bases. This CDR3 has 15 amino acids. The trim removed 4 bases at V and 7 bases at J, leaving 5 bases unmatched. Germline CDR1 and CDR2: MNHNS and SASEGT. The CDR3 loop reads CASSANLAGGNEQFF. As DNA, the CDR3 is TGTGCCAGCAGTGCAAATCTAGCGGGGGGGAATGAGCAGTTCTTC.

The chain is built from TRBV20-1 and TRBJ1-2; D gene unclear. Looked up from germline, CDR1 is DFQATT and CDR2 is SNEGSKA (reference sequence). V lost 6 bases and J 3 bases, leaving 8 bases between the germline ends. There are 11 residues in the CDR3. The CDR3 is CSALRDYGYTF. DNA for the CDR3: TGCAGTGCCTTGAGAGACTATGGCTACACCTTC.

The rearrangement joins TRBV6-5 to TRBJ1-5, with TRBD1 as a possible D gene (6 bases). Per the germline V gene, CDR1 is MNHEY and CDR2 is SVGAGI. This CDR3 is 14 amino acids long. The V gene lost 1 base and the J gene lost 6 bases, with 10 bases spanning the gap. The CDR3 sequence: CASSYLGGSQPQHF. For the CDR3, the DNA is TGTGCCAGCAGTTACTTAGGGGGAAGTCAGCCCCAGCATTTT.

The chain links TRBV5-1 to TRBJ1-2; no definite D call. V was clipped by 0 bases and J by 1 base, with 10 bases between them. CDR3 size: 15 residues. CDR1 SGHRS and CDR2 YFSETQ come from the germline V gene. The CDR3: CASSLGGGNNYGYTF. The CDR3 DNA follows: TGCGCCAGCAGCTTGGGTGGCGGGAATAACTATGGCTACACCTTC.

The V call is TRBV28, the J call TRBJ2-3; 7 bases map to TRBD2. Germline trimming cut 5 bases from V and 0 bases from J; bases unmatched to any gene: 8. CDR1 and CDR2 (germline): MDHEN, SYDVKM. This CDR3 region has 16 residues. The CDR3 loop is CASSKSGTTSTDTQYF. CDR3 coding DNA: TGTGCCAGCAGTAAATCCGGGACTACTAGCACAGATACGCAGTATTTT.

In its sample, this clone was seen once. The chain couples TRBV7-9 to TRBJ2-5; 8 bases are shared with TRBD2. The DNA end is more similar to TRBJ2-7, so the J call may be wrong. This CDR3 region has 13 residues. The V gene's germline CDR1 is SEHNR and CDR2 FQNEAQ (reference sequence). CDR3 coding DNA: TGTGCCAGCAGCCACGGGAGGGCTTCCGAGCAGTACTTC. This gives the protein CASSHGRASEQYF.

The chain recombines TRBV5-4 with TRBJ1-4; weak D call: TRBD1 (5 bases). The CDR3 covers 13 residues. The V gene's germline CDR1 is SGHNT and CDR2 YYREEE (reference sequence). The V end lost 2 bases, the J end lost 8 bases, and 10 bases lay between the germline ends. The CDR3 bases are TGTGCCAGCAGCTTTGGGGCTGGGGAAAAACTGTTTTTT. It encodes CASSFGAGEKLFF.

In nucleotides, the CDR3 is TGTGCCTGGAGCGGGGGGGCAGGGAGGAAACGGAACACTGAAGCTTTCTTT. It specifies CAWSGGAGRKRNTEAFF. V is TRBV30 and J is TRBJ1-1; perhaps TRBD1 as D (6 bases). V was shortened by 3 bases and J by 1 base, with 21 bases between the two germline ends. The CDR3 totals 17 residues. Per the germline V gene, CDR1 is GTSNPN and CDR2 is SVGIG (reference sequence).

This clone was seen more than once but under ten times. J is TRBJ2-1 and V is TRBV11-3, with 10 bases lining up with TRBD1. Germline V gene sequence: CDR1 SGHNT, CDR2 YENEEA. The CDR3 is 15 amino acids. J lost 5 bases, V lost 6 bases, and 7 bases had no gene match. The CDR3 here is CASSQTGGAHNEQFF. CDR3 DNA: TGTGCCAGCAGTCAGACAGGGGGCGCACACAATGAGCAGTTCTTC.